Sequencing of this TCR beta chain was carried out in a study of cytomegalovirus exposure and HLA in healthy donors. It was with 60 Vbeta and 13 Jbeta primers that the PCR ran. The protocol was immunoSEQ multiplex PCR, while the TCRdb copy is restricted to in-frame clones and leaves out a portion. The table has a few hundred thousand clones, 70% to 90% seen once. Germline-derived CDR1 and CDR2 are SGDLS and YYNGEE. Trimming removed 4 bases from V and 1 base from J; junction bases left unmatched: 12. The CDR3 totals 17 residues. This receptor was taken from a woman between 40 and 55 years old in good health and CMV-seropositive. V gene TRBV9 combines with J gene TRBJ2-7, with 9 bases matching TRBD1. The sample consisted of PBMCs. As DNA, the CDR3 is TGTGCCAGCAGCCCCGCTACCGTCGGGACAGGGTCCTACGAGCAGTACTTC. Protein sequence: CASSPATVGTGSYEQYF.